Listed below are T cell receptor beta chains from one sample, sequenced in a study of T cells after yellow fever vaccination. TCRdb recomputed calls from the 5' RACE reads with MiXCR, one row per CDR3 protein. The sample contains 140,000 to 150,000 distinct CDR3 sequences, about 6.2% of which appear only once. The specimen comprised CD4+ T cells sorted from PBMCs, sampled 10 days after the yellow fever booster vaccination. These receptors were obtained from a man in his thirties or forties who received the YFV17D yellow fever vaccine. CDR3s include the opening cysteine and the closing phenylalanine or tryptophan. A D gene is named only where the DNA matches it firmly. Not every row has a clone size; where given, it reads once, few, many or a size class.

.,many,TRBJ2-3,TRBV20-1,12,CSARWIQYTQYF,TGCAGTGCTAGATGGATACAGTATACGCAGTATTTT
TRBD1,many,TRBJ1-4,TRBV10-3,15,CAIRTRGPGNEKLFF,TGTGCCATCAGGACCAGGGGGCCTGGTAATGAAAAACTGTTTTTT
.,.,TRBJ1-1,TRBV5-1,12,CASSLLEGLAFF,TGCGCCAGCAGCTTGTTGGAGGGTTTAGCTTTCTTT
TRBD1,few,TRBJ1-1,TRBV19,14,CASSADRVNTEAFF,TGTGCCAGTAGTGCGGACAGGGTGAACACTGAAGCTTTCTTT
.,many,TRBJ2-2,TRBV2,11,CASSEYRELFF,TGTGCCAGCAGTGAATATAGGGAGCTGTTTTTT
TRBD2,many,TRBJ2-7,TRBV5-1,15,CASSRTSFGVYEQYF,TGCGCCAGCAGCCGGACTAGTTTCGGCGTCTACGAGCAGTACTTC
.,many,TRBJ1-1,TRBV5-1,12,CASSWGNTEAFF,TGCGCCAGCAGCTGGGGGAACACTGAAGCTTTCTTT
.,few,TRBJ1-2,TRBV15,15,CATSAGNTARDGYTF,TGTGCCACCAGCGCGGGGAACACAGCCCGTGACGGCTACACCTTC
.,many,TRBJ2-1,TRBV5-1,15,CASSTTASSYNEQFF,TGCGCCAGCAGCACGACAGCGAGCTCCTACAATGAGCAGTTCTTC
.,many,TRBJ2-5,TRBV4-3,14,CASSQGVGGETQYF,TGCGCCAGCAGCCAAGGAGTCGGGGGAGAGACCCAGTACTTC
.,many,TRBJ2-1,TRBV5-6,13,CASSRIGDNEQFF,TGTGCCAGCAGCCGGATTGGGGACAATGAGCAGTTCTTC
.,few,TRBJ2-2,TRBV6-1,15,CASTPGAVGTGELFF,TGTGCCAGCACCCCGGGAGCGGTCGGCACCGGGGAGCTGTTTTTT
TRBD2,many,TRBJ2-2,TRBV5-1,15,CASSLQAGATGELFF,TGCGCCAGCAGCTTGCAAGCGGGAGCCACCGGGGAGCTGTTTTTT
.,.,TRBJ2-1,TRBV20-1,13,CSARTPPGNEQFF,TGCAGTGCTAGAACCCCACCAGGGAATGAGCAGTTCTTC
TRBD2,few,TRBJ2-3,TRBV24-1,15,CATSYGLAGGDTQYF,TGTGCCACCAGCTATGGACTAGCGGGAGGCGATACGCAGTATTTT
TRBD2,many,TRBJ2-3,TRBV7-8,15,CASSPRGGRADTQYF,TGTGCCAGCAGCCCCCGGGGCGGGAGAGCAGATACGCAGTATTTT
.,many,TRBJ2-1,TRBV12-3/TRBV12-4,14,CASSLRQGYNEQFF,TGTGCCAGCAGTTTACGGCAGGGGTACAATGAGCAGTTCTTC
TRBD2,many,TRBJ2-1,TRBV5-1,16,CASSLLETSGSNEQFF,TGCGCCAGCAGCTTGTTAGAGACTAGCGGCTCCAATGAGCAGTTCTTC
.,many,TRBJ2-5,TRBV2,16,CASSVGTFPAAETQYF,TGTGCCAGCAGTGTAGGGACTTTCCCCGCAGCAGAGACCCAGTACTTC
TRBD1,few,TRBJ2-5,TRBV20-1,14,CSASKGTGGETQYF,TGCAGTGCTTCAAAGGGGACAGGGGGTGAGACCCAGTACTTC
.,many,TRBJ1-1,TRBV10-3,12,CAISDWQGEAFF,TGTGCCATCAGTGATTGGCAGGGTGAAGCTTTCTTT
.,many,TRBJ2-3,TRBV5-1,15,CASSLQGRSTDTQYF,TGCGCCAGCAGCTTGCAGGGCCGGAGCACAGATACGCAGTATTTT
.,many,TRBJ2-7,TRBV14,11,CASSHGRKQYF,TGTGCCAGCAGCCATGGGCGAAAGCAGTACTTC
.,many,TRBJ2-3,TRBV4-3,15,CASSQGGVDKNTQYF,TGCGCCAGCAGCCAAGGAGGGGTCGACAAGAATACGCAGTATTTT
.,many,TRBJ2-7,TRBV7-8,12,CASSLTDYEQYF,TGTGCCAGCAGCTTAACCGACTACGAGCAGTACTTC
.,many,TRBJ1-2,TRBV20-1,13,CSANPLPLYGYTF,TGCAGTGCTAACCCTCTGCCCCTCTATGGCTACACCTTC
TRBD2,many,TRBJ2-5,TRBV28,15,CASSPTSGPQETQYF,TGTGCCAGCAGCCCTACTAGCGGGCCCCAAGAGACCCAGTACTTC
TRBD1,.,TRBJ2-5,TRBV30,16,CAWSALVGGVLETQYF,TGTGCCTGGAGTGCCCTCGTAGGGGGCGTGTTAGAGACCCAGTACTTC
.,.,TRBJ2-5,TRBV5-4,12,CASSPNSETQYF,TGTGCCAGCAGCCCGAATTCAGAGACCCAGTACTTC
.,many,TRBJ2-5,TRBV10-3,14,CAISQSDGKETQYF,TGTGCCATCAGTCAATCGGACGGTAAAGAGACCCAGTACTTC
.,many,TRBJ2-2,TRBV29-1,12,CSVRGYTGELFF,TGCAGCGTTCGCGGATACACCGGGGAGCTGTTTTTT
TRBD1,many,TRBJ2-5,TRBV6-2/TRBV6-3,16,CASSSVRGRFPETQYF,TGTGCCAGCAGCTCGGTCAGGGGGCGATTTCCAGAGACCCAGTACTTC
.,many,TRBJ2-1,TRBV7-2,12,CASSSSFNEQFF,TGTGCCAGCAGCTCCTCGTTCAATGAGCAGTTCTTC
.,many,TRBJ2-2,TRBV19,13,CASSNRDTGELFF,TGTGCCAGCTCAAACAGGGACACCGGGGAGCTGTTTTTT
TRBD1,.,TRBJ2-7,TRBV7-2,17,CASSSRTGKFASYEQYF,TGTGCCAGCAGCTCCAGGACAGGGAAATTCGCATCCTACGAGCAGTACTTC
.,few,TRBJ2-7,TRBV7-2,14,CASSLVDKTREQYF,TGTGCCAGCAGCTTAGTTGACAAGACTCGGGAGCAGTACTTC